This T cell receptor beta chain was sequenced for a study of cytomegalovirus exposure and HLA in healthy donors. CDR1 is SGHDT and CDR2 is YYEEEE in the germline V gene. The CDR3 covers 12 residues. V lost 7 bases and J lost 5, with 12 bases in between. Use of 60 Vbeta and 13 Jbeta primers characterized the PCR. The assay was immunoSEQ multiplex PCR, and TCRdb's table has in-frame clones only and misses some. The sample includes 200,000 to 250,000 clones, 70% to 90% seen only once; the top ten take 2.5% to 3%. The sequenced sample consisted of PBMCs. V gene TRBV5-6 combines with J gene TRBJ2-5; D gene unclear. This TCR derives from a man aged 25-45 years in good health and CMV-seronegative. The CDR3 nucleotides are TGTGCCAGCGGAAGCTTCGGGGAGACCCAGTACTTC. Its protein is CASGSFGETQYF. Full variable domain (remainder filled in from reference TRBV5-6 and TRBJ2-5): DAGVTQSPTHLIKTRGQQVTLRCSPKSGHDTVSWYQQALGQGPQFIFQYYEEEERQRGNFPDRFSGHQFPNYSSELNVNALLLGDSALYLCASGSFGETQYFGPGTRLLVL.